The TCR beta chain described here comes from a study of blood T cells in healthy people across ages. The people who gave samples were healthy Caucasians from Russia, aged roughly 6 to 100. At least 7 million PBMCs were isolated per sample. Total RNA amounts of at least 5 micrograms were extracted per sample. This clonotype was counted only a few times. CDR1 and CDR2 (germline): SGHRS, YFSETQ. This CDR3 contains 15 residues. V was clipped by 0 bases and J by 3 bases, with 10 bases between them. PCR was performed a second time for about 7 to 12 cycles using a sample-barcoded 5' primer and a J-beta primer mix. TCRdb ran MiXCR on the 5' RACE reads and lists one entry per CDR3 protein. The sample has some 900,000 distinct CDR3 sequences; about 48% are singletons.

The rearrangement uses TRBV5-1 and TRBJ2-1; D might be TRBD2 (5 bases). Sequencing was done on a sample of blood. The sequence was obtained from a man between 25 and 39 years old in good health. CDR3 nucleotides: TGCGCCAGCAGCTTGGACCAGGACTTCTACAATGAGCAGTTCTTC. This translates into CASSLDQDFYNEQFF.